This is a list of T cell receptor beta chains from one sample in a study of T-cell memory formation after mild COVID-19. TCRdb called the 5' RACE reads again in MiXCR, with one record for every CDR3 protein. This table has a few hundred thousand distinct CDR3 sequences, 20% appearing once. Material for sequencing was PBMCs or a T cell subset sorted from them (not recorded which). Receptor source: a man between 18 and 35 years old who had mild COVID-19 (a few samples of this study predate the infection). Cell type and time point are not known. Both conserved end residues are trimmed from each CDR3. The order of the fields is V gene, J gene, CDR3 length, CDR3 protein.

TRBV15	TRBJ2-5	11	ATSRDKGETQY
TRBV5-6	TRBJ2-3	9	ASSLQGTQY
TRBV7-9	TRBJ2-7	11	ASSLTTFDEQY
TRBV18	TRBJ1-1	15	ASSPPSSDRPNTEAF
TRBV6-1	TRBJ1-1	12	ASSDQQGKTEAF
TRBV11-2	TRBJ2-7	13	ASSFGGHWDYEQY
TRBV4-1	TRBJ1-6	15	ASSQLGQGRNNSPLH
TRBV3-1	TRBJ1-2	11	ASSQSGGGGYT
TRBV28	TRBJ1-1	14	ASSLLNLGGYTEAF
TRBV3-1	TRBJ1-5	13	ASSQGAQMNQPQH
TRBV5-1	TRBJ1-1	14	ASSFGRVPGGTEAF
TRBV4-1	TRBJ1-5	14	ASSQEPGVGNQPQH
TRBV7-2	TRBJ2-2	15	ASSSPDGGWYTGELF
TRBV5-1	TRBJ2-2	11	ASSLGAGGELF
TRBV18	TRBJ2-3	12	ASSPDRSTDTQY
TRBV29-1	TRBJ2-1	11	SAFRPSVNEQF
TRBV10-3	TRBJ2-3	13	ATGTGQGYTDTQY
TRBV6-5	TRBJ1-4	12	ASRPDRGGEKLF
TRBV6-5	TRBJ1-6	13	ASSRSEQEGSPLH
TRBV18	TRBJ2-5	14	ASSPPGAGKKETQY